The 18 T cell receptor beta chains listed next were all sequenced from one sample in a study of molecular identifiers for immune sequencing clone quantification. Each CDR3 protein gets one entry after TCRdb re-called the PCR reads with MiXCR. This sample has 100,000 or so distinct CDR3 sequences, with about 32% found just once. The sequencing input was naive CD8+ T cells from blood, with Jurkat cell RNA spiked in. Subset defined: FACS-sorted CD8+CD4-CCR7+CD45RA+ naive T cells. These receptor sequences come from a human donor in good health. Some libraries in this study had Jurkat cell RNA spiked in.

This clonotype was recorded only once. The chain is built from TRBV20-1 and TRBJ1-1; 8 nucleotides align to TRBD1. V was pared by 4 bases and J by 1 base, with 8 bases of the junction left unmatched. This CDR3 region has 15 residues. Looked up from germline, CDR1 is DFQATT and CDR2 is SNEGSKA (reference sequence). The CDR3 sequence is CSAISRDRQNTEAFF. CDR3 sequence (DNA): TGCAGTGCTATTTCCCGGGACAGGCAGAACACTGAAGCTTTCTTT.

This clonotype was detected many times. The gene calls are TRBV7-9 and TRBJ2-7; possibly TRBD1 or TRBD2 for D (6 bases each). In germline, CDR1 is SEHNR, CDR2 FQNEAQ (reference sequence). The CDR3 spans 14 residues. Trimming took 1 base from V and 4 from J, leaving 11 bases between them. CDR3 residues: CASSLGGAEYEQYF. In nucleotides, the CDR3 is TGTGCCAGCAGCTTAGGGGGGGCGGAGTACGAGCAGTACTTC.

This clonotype was counted a few times. The chain uses TRBV29-1 and TRBJ2-1; no firm D call. Between the trimmed V and J ends, which lost 4 bases and 2 bases, there was a span of 9 bases. The CDR3 has 13 amino acids. The germline V gene has CDR1 SQVTM and CDR2 ANQGSEA. The CDR3 reads CSVVTVTYNEQFF. The DNA for the CDR3 is TGCAGCGTTGTAACGGTAACCTACAATGAGCAGTTCTTC.

In this sample, this clonotype turned up once. The chain links TRBV5-1 to TRBJ2-3; D is unresolved. Germline assignment: CDR1 SGHRS and CDR2 YFSETQ. The length of the CDR3 is 15 residues. V lost 4 bases, J lost 3 bases, and 15 bases lay in between. This chain's CDR3 is CASSRATPITDTQYF. The CDR3 DNA follows: TGCGCCAGCAGCCGTGCGACACCCATTACAGATACGCAGTATTTT. The full variable domain, with the rest looked up from reference TRBV5-1 and TRBJ2-3, is KAGVTQTPRYLIKTRGQQVTLSCSPISGHRSVSWYQQTPGQGLQFLFEYFSETQRNKGNFPGRFSGRQFSNSRSEMNVSTLELGDSALYLCASSRATPITDTQYFGPGTRLTVL.

V and J are TRBV13 and TRBJ2-6; a weak D match, TRBD1 (5 bases). The CDR3 sequence is 18 residues long. V lost 6 bases, J lost 0 bases, and 18 bases lay in between. CDR1 is PRHDT and CDR2 is FYEKMQ in the germline V gene (reference sequence). This CDR3 is CASSIWGPESSGANVLTF. The CDR3 region has the DNA TGTGCCAGCAGTATTTGGGGCCCGGAGAGCTCTGGGGCCAACGTCCTGACTTTC.

This clonotype was seen more than once but under ten times. The V call is TRBV13, the J call TRBJ2-4; D is uncertain. The CDR3 runs to 16 residues. Looked up from germline, CDR1 is PRHDT and CDR2 is FYEKMQ (reference sequence). Trimming took off 0 bases at V and 0 bases at J, with 9 bases between the two ends. The CDR3 nucleotides read TGTGCCAGCAGCTTAGGGTCAGTGTTAGCCAAAAACATTCAGTACTTC. The encoded protein is CASSLGSVLAKNIQYF.

On this clonotype itself: A read error may produce the germline difference seen at one junction end. V gene TRBV29-1 combines with J gene TRBJ2-7, with D tentatively TRBD1 (6 bases). The CDR3 is made up of 13 amino acids. Germline CDR1 is SQVTM and CDR2 is ANQGSEA. CDR3 sequence (DNA): TGCTGCGTAGAATGGACAGCAACCTACGAGCAGTACTTC. Its translation is CCVEWTATYEQYF.

CDR3 loop: CASSVAGGTYEQYF. For the CDR3, the DNA is TGTGCCAGCAGCGTAGCGGGGGGGACCTACGAGCAGTACTTC. V gene TRBV9 combines with J gene TRBJ2-7; 8 nucleotides agree with TRBD2. Trimming at V came to 0 bases and at J to 2 bases, leaving 1 base not matched to a gene. In germline, CDR1 is SGDLS, CDR2 YYNGEE. The CDR3 length is 14 residues. The full variable domain, its missing parts supplied by reference TRBV9 and TRBJ2-7, is DSGVTQTPKHLITATGQRVTLRCSPRSGDLSVYWYQQSLDQGLQFLIQYYNGEERAKGNILERFSAQQFPDLHSELNLSSLELGDSALYFCASSVAGGTYEQYFGPGTRLTVT.

The table lists this clonotype with many counts. J is TRBJ2-3 and V is TRBV28; unclear D gene. This CDR3 contains 16 residues. The V end lost 6 bases, the J end lost 2 bases, and 18 bases lay between the germline ends. Germline V CDR1 and CDR2: MDHEN, SYDVKM. The CDR3 here is CASSPAAYSYTDTQYF. The CDR3 coding sequence is TGTGCCAGCAGCCCGGCCGCCTACTCATACACAGATACGCAGTATTTT.

There are many counts of this clonotype. The genes are TRBV4-2 and TRBJ1-1; D uncertain. Looked up from germline, CDR1 is LGHNA and CDR2 is YNFKEQ. The CDR3 extends over 14 amino acids. Trimming took off 0 bases at V and 11 bases at J, with 16 bases between the two ends. In DNA form, the CDR3 reads TGTGCCAGCAGCCAAGAGGGGAGCATCCCCAGGGCTTTCTTT. Residues: CASSQEGSIPRAFF.

In its sample, this clonotype was seen many times. The chain has TRBV12-3 or TRBV12-4 and TRBJ2-3; D call uncertain. There are 13 residues in the CDR3. V was shortened by 7 bases and J by 2 bases, with 10 bases between the two germline ends. The DNA of the CDR3 is TGTGCCAGCATGGAAGACTCCACAGATACGCAGTATTTT. This encodes CASMEDSTDTQYF.

The chain joins TRBV20-1 to TRBJ2-4; D is unclear. The germline V gene has CDR1 DFQATT and CDR2 SNEGSKA (reference sequence). The V end was cut by 6 bases, the J end by 5 bases, with 11 bases between. The CDR3 covers 12 residues. CDR3 residues: CSAVGSQNIQYF. The DNA for the CDR3 is TGCAGTGCAGTCGGTAGCCAAAACATTCAGTACTTC.

About this clonotype: This CDR3 fails to terminate in the conserved phenylalanine or tryptophan, so it likely reflects a read error. The genes are TRBV4-1 and TRBJ2-7; 7 bases are shared with TRBD1. Looked up from germline, CDR1 is MGHRA and CDR2 is YSYEKL. With V trimmed by 1 base and J by 0 bases, 3 bases remained unmatched. The CDR3 loop spans 15 amino acids. CDR3 protein: CASSQATGTSYEQYI. For the CDR3, the DNA is TGCGCCAGCAGCCAAGCGACAGGGACCTCCTACGAGCAGTACATC.

This clonotype appeared a few times. V usage is TRBV29-1 and J usage is TRBJ2-7; 11 bases line up with TRBD2. Germline loops: CDR1 SQVTM, CDR2 ANQGSEA. CDR3 size: 15 residues. With 2 bases clipped from V and 3 bases from J, the junction kept 6 bases outside the gene matches. CDR3 loop: CSVELGTSGFYEQYF. CDR3 bases: TGCAGCGTTGAACTGGGGACTAGCGGTTTCTACGAGCAGTACTTC.

This clonotype was counted many times. As DNA, the CDR3 is TGTGCCAGCAGCTTAGATCCCCCAGGGCCACCCACAGATACGCAGTATTTT. This gives the protein CASSLDPPGPPTDTQYF. The rearrangement links TRBV11-2 to TRBJ2-3; D might be TRBD1 (5 bases). Germline V gene sequence: CDR1 SGHAT, CDR2 FQNNGV. The ends were cut back, 0 bases at V and 2 bases at J, with 15 bases in the middle. The CDR3 is made up of 17 amino acids.

In this sample, this clonotype turned up many times. V and J are TRBV9 and TRBJ2-3, with a possible D match to TRBD2 (6 bases). CDR1 SGDLS and CDR2 YYNGEE come from the germline V gene. V lost 0 bases, J lost 4 bases, and 15 bases lay in between. The CDR3 consists of 16 residues. The CDR3 spells CASSVDGAGLSDTQYF. CDR3 in DNA: TGTGCCAGCAGCGTAGATGGTGCGGGACTCTCAGATACGCAGTATTTT. Complete variable domain (other parts from reference TRBV9 and TRBJ2-3): DSGVTQTPKHLITATGQRVTLRCSPRSGDLSVYWYQQSLDQGLQFLIQYYNGEERAKGNILERFSAQQFPDLHSELNLSSLELGDSALYFCASSVDGAGLSDTQYFGPGTRLTVL.

On this clonotype itself: A read error may be the cause here, since a much bigger clone is one base away. The chain joins TRBV6-2 or TRBV6-3 to TRBJ2-7, with a tentative D call TRBD2 (5 bases). Germline loops: CDR1 MNHEY, CDR2 SVGEGT. The CDR3 sequence is 15 residues long. The CDR3 nucleotides are TGTGCCAGCGGCCCATGGAGATACTCAGACTACGAGCGGTACTTC. The encoded protein is CASGPWRYSDYERYF.

V and J are TRBV7-2 and TRBJ1-2; D is unresolved. CDR1 and CDR2 from the germline V gene are SGHTA and FQGNSA. Trimming left V 4 bases short and J 2 bases short, with 2 bases between. The CDR3 runs 11 residues. The CDR3 region is CASSSNYGYTF. CDR3 nucleotides: TGTGCCAGCAGCTCCAACTATGGCTACACCTTC.